This T cell receptor beta chain was sequenced for a study of blood T cells in healthy people across ages. With each sample, at least 6 micrograms of total RNA were extracted. Overall study results and limits: One million T cells yielded diversity estimates that were considered underestimates.

Germline loops: CDR1 MNHNY, CDR2 SVGAGI (reference sequence). Trimming took 10 bases from V and 2 from J; bases not matched to a gene: 4. CDR3 length equals 12 residues. Details on this clonotype: The antigen is undetermined. This sequence may be a read error, since a much larger clone differs from it by one base.

A J-beta primer mix and a sample-barcoded 5' primer were used in a second PCR of about 6 to 12 cycles. Template switching added a 12-random-nucleotide identifier to every cDNA molecule. TCRdb processed the 5' RACE reads anew with MiXCR; each CDR3 protein has one entry. The sample consists of about 780,000 distinct CDR3 sequences, 35% to 60% of them appearing once. The clonotype was recovered from an elderly man in good health. The V gene is TRBV6-6, the J gene TRBJ1-2, with 7 bases identical to TRBD1. The material sequenced was blood. The CDR3 here is CAIQTGNYGYTF. CDR3 coding DNA: TGTGCCATCCAGACAGGGAACTATGGCTACACCTTC.